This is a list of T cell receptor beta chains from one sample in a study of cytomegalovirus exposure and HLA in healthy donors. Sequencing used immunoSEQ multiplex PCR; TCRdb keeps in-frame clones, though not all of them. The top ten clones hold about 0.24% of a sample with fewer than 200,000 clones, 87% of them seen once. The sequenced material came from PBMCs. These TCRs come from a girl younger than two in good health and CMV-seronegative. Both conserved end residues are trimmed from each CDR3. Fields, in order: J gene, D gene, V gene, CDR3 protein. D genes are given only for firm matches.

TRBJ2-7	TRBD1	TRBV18	ASSPAWTGIDEQY
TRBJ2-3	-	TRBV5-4	ASSAGQLSTDTQY
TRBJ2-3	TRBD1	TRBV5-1	ASSGARTGGPDTQY
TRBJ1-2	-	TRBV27	ASSLGGALYGYT
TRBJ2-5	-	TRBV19	ASSITGTRETQY
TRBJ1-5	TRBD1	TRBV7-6	ASSSGTGYGQPQH
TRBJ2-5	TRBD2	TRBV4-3	ASSQGLAGAGQETQY
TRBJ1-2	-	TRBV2	ASLGHLYGYT
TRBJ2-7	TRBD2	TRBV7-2	ASSLVRLAGEISYEQY
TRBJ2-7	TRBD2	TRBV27	ASSPPTSGNDYEQY
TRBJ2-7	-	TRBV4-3	ASSQEAGHLYEQY
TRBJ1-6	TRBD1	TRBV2	ASTRQGNSPLH
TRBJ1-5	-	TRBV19	ASKEGFRSNQPQH
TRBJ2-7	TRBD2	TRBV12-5	ASGLILAGAYEQY
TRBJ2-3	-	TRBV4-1	ASSPTPITGTQY
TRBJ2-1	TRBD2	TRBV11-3	ASSHPGLAGNEQF
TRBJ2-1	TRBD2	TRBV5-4	ASIGRPQQF
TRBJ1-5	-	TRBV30	AWSPGSNQPQH
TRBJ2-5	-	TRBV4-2	ASSQDDRIWETQY
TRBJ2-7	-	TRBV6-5	ASSYSNEQY
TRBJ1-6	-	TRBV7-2	ASSLGISGSSYNSPLH
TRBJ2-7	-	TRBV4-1	ASSQDPITTSYEQY
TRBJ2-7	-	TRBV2	ASRRGVPPYEQY
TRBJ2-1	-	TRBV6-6	ASSYEGGTTGNEQF
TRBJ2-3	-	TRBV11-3	ASSLVPSLRTDTQY
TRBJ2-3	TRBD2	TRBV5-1	ASSLRGESDTQY
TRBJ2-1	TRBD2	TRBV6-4	ASPGTSGARGHEQF
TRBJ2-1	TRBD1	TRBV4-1	ASSQGPGTGEQNEQF
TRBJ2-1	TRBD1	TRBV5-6	ASSLAGTGSSYNEQF
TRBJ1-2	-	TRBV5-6	ASSGGNYGYT
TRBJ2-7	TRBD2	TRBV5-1	ASSLVASGTITYEQY
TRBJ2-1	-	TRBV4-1	ASSQREVNFNEQF
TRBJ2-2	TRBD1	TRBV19	ASSTDRVYSTGELF
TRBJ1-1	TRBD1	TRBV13	ASSNRQGLINPEAF
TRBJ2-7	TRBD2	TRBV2	ASRSGGAYEQY
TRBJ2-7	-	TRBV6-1	ASRQNSYEQY
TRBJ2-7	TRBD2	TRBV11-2	ASRRTSGTVEQY
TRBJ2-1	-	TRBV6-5	ASSYSPGSEQF
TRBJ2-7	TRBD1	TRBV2	ASSWTGGSHEQY
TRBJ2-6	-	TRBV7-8	ASSLLPGYSGANVLT
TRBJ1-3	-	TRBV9	ASSVKGLIGNTIY
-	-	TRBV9	ASSVGSNEQY
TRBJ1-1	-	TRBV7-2	ASSLAPGGAPEAF
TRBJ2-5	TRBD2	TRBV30	AWSVAGGETQY
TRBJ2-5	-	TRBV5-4	ASSPTGKETQY
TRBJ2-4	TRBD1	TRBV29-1	SVGQGADIQY
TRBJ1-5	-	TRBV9	ASSGQWRGRQPQH
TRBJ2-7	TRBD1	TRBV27	ASSFGTGSYEQY
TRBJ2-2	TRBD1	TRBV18	ASSGTANTGELF
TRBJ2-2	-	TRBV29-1	SVVLARTITGELF
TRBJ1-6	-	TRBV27	ASSLRQGYNSPLH
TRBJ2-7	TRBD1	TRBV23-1	ASSPIQYRGRDSTYEQY
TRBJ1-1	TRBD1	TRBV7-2	ASTLSGQVHTEAF
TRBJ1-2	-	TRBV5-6	ASSLGGGYT
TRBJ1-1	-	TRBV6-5	ASSYSRRFEAF
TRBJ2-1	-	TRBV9	ASSVRMESYNEQF
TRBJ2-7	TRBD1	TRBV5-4	ASSLGQGSGYEQY